This TCR beta chain was found in a study of cytomegalovirus exposure and HLA in healthy donors. Whole-study findings and limits: Confirmation was obtained in vitro that three CMV-associated chains are specific for CMV antigens. Relative to equally common others, HLA-associated TCR beta chains showed greater clonal expansion in a later analysis. Most sequenced TCRs were rare (though some public TCRs occurred in many donors). Researchers reported in a later analysis that a missense DCLRE1C variant was tied to TCR beta V- and J-gene trimming.

This CDR3 has 13 residues. The V gene's germline CDR1 is GTSNPN and CDR2 SVGIG (reference sequence). PCR primers comprised 60 Vbeta and 13 Jbeta primers. The table came from immunoSEQ multiplex PCR; TCRdb's copy has only in-frame clones and leaves some out. The repertoire has under 200,000 clones, less than 80% of them found once; the top ten carry roughly 0.76%. Concerning this clone itself: Its antigen is not known.

The specimen was PBMCs. The rearrangement uses TRBV30 and TRBJ1-2; 8 bases align to TRBD1. This TCR came from a female donor in good health and CMV-seronegative. In nucleotides, the CDR3 is TGTTCTGACCGGGACAGGCTTAACTATGGCTACACCTTC. It translates to CSDRDRLNYGYTF.